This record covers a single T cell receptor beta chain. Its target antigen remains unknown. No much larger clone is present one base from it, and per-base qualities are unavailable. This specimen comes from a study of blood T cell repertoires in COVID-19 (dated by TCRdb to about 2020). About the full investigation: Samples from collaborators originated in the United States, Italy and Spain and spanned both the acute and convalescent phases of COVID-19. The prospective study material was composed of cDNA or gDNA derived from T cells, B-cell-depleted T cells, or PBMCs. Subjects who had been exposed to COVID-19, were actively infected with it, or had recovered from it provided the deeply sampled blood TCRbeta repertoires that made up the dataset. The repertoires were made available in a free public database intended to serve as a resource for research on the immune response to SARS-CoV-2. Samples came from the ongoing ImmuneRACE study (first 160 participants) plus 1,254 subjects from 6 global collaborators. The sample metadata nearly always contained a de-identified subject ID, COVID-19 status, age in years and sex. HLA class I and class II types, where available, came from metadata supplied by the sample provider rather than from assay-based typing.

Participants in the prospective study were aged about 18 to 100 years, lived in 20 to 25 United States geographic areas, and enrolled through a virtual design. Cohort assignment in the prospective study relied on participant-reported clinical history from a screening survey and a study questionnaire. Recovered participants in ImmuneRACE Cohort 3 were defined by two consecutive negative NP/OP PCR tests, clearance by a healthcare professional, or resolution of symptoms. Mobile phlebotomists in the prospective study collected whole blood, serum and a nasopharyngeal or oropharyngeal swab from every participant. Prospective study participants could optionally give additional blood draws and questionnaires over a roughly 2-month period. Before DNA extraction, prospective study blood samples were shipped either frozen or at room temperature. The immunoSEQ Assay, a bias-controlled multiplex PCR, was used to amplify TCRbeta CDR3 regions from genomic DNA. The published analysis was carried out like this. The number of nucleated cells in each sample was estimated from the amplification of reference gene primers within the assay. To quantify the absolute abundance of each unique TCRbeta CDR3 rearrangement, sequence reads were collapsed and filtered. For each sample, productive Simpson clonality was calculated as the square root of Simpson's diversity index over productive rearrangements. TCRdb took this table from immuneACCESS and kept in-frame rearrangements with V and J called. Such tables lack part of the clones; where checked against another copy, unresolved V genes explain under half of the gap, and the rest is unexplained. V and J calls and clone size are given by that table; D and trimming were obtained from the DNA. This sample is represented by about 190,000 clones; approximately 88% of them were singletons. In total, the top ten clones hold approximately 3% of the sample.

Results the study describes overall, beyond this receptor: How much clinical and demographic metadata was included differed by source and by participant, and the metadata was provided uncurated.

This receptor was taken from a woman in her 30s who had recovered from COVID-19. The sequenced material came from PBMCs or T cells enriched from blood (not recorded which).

The CDR3 region has the sequence CASSVSLRPPTEAFF. The DNA is as follows: TGTGCCAGTAGTGTGTCCCTGAGGCCCCCAACTGAAGCTTTCTTT. The chain uses TRBV19 and TRBJ1-1, with the D gene call left open. CDR1 LNHDA and CDR2 SQIVND were looked up in the germline V gene (reference sequence). The CDR3 runs 15 amino acids, cysteine and phenylalanine included. Solely the CDR3 DNA is kept, with 45 bases framed from the first base. The trim is 5 bases for V and 5 bases for J, with a gap of 18 bases between the germline ends.